These 11 T cell receptor beta chains were sequenced from one sample in a study of T cell responses to AZD1222 COVID-19 vaccine. Produced via immunoSEQ multiplex PCR; TCRdb's table is partial and in-frame only. This sample has some 99,000 clones; roughly 86% occur once, and the top ten carry 15% to 20%. The input for sequencing was peripheral blood, taken 28 days after the second AZD1222 dose. These TCRs come from an adult who received the AZD1222 COVID-19 vaccine.

The chain has TRBV9 and TRBJ2-7; 7 bases line up with TRBD2. This CDR3 has 14 amino acids. The V and J ends lost 1 base and 3 bases, in that order; junction bases with no gene match: 4. In germline, CDR1 is SGDLS, CDR2 YYNGEE. The CDR3 DNA is TGTGCCAGCAGCGTATCTAGCGGAAACTACGAGCAGTACTTC. Its translation is CASSVSSGNYEQYF. The full variable domain, its missing parts supplied by reference TRBV9 and TRBJ2-7, is DSGVTQTPKHLITATGQRVTLRCSPRSGDLSVYWYQQSLDQGLQFLIQYYNGEERAKGNILERFSAQQFPDLHSELNLSSLELGDSALYFCASSVSSGNYEQYFGPGTRLTVT.

The chain joins TRBV10-3 to TRBJ2-7; D call uncertain. Trimming cost V 4 bases and J 12 bases, with 16 bases left between them. Per germline, CDR1 ENHRY and CDR2 SYGVKD. CDR3 length: 12 amino acids. Here the CDR3 DNA reads TGTGCCATCAGTGGTCGTGGTATCGGTGGGTACTTC. It encodes CAISGRGIGGYF.

The chain links TRBV6-5 to TRBJ2-2; 10 bases fit TRBD2. CDR1 and CDR2 (germline): MNHEY, SVGAGI. J gave up 4 bases and V 7 bases, and 3 bases lay outside the gene matches. CDR3 length equals 14 residues. The CDR3 DNA follows: TGTGCCAGCAAGCGGGAGGGCAGCACCGGGGAGCTGTTTTTT. Translated, it gives CASKREGSTGELFF.

V gene TRBV12-3 or TRBV12-4 combines with J gene TRBJ2-3; D unclear. The V and J ends lost 5 bases and 3 bases respectively, with 6 bases between them. The CDR3 contains 12 residues. The CDR3 loop is CASSPITDTQYF. The CDR3 nucleotides read TGTGCCAGCAGTCCGATTACAGATACGCAGTATTTT.

This chain joins TRBV27 and TRBJ2-7; tentatively, D is TRBD2 (5 bases). This CDR3 is 14 amino acids long. V gave up 6 bases and J gave up 2 bases, with 14 bases separating them. Germline V gives CDR1 MNHEY, CDR2 SMNVEV (reference sequence). CDR3 bases: TGTGCCAGCAGCCTGGACTGGGGTCCCTACGAGCAGTACTTC. Protein product: CASSLDWGPYEQYF.

CDR3 nucleotide sequence: TGTGCCAGCAGCTCCGGTTTCGGCGGGAGCGCAGATACGCAGTATTTT. It yields the protein CASSSGFGGSADTQYF. V gene TRBV11-3 combines with J gene TRBJ2-3, with 7 bases identical to TRBD2. The CDR3 consists of 16 residues. The ends lost 4 bases at V and 4 bases at J; junction bases unmatched: 11. The V gene's germline CDR1 is SGHNT and CDR2 YENEEA.

The chain carries TRBV4-1 and TRBJ2-7; D not certain. Trimming removed 1 base at V and 4 bases at J, with 14 bases between. The germline V gene encodes CDR1 MGHRA and CDR2 YSYEKL. The CDR3 sequence is 15 residues long. The CDR3 spells CASSQVPDGFYEQYF. Here the CDR3 DNA reads TGCGCCAGCAGCCAAGTTCCGGACGGATTTTACGAGCAGTACTTC.

The chain carries TRBV9 and TRBJ2-7, with 12 bases fitting TRBD1. CDR1 is SGDLS and CDR2 is YYNGEE in the germline V gene. This CDR3 contains 16 residues. Trimming cost V 3 bases and J 4 bases; bases outside gene matches: 8. The CDR3 DNA reads as TGTGCCAGCAGCGACGGGTGGGGACAGGGGGCTTACGAGCAGTACTTC. Residues: CASSDGWGQGAYEQYF.

J is TRBJ2-2 and V is TRBV28; 7 bases agree with TRBD1. Trimming cost V 2 bases and J 3 bases; bases outside gene matches: 3. This CDR3 contains 15 residues. Germline V gives CDR1 MDHEN, CDR2 SYDVKM. CDR3 in amino acids: CASSLRGRHTGELFF. As DNA, the CDR3 is TGTGCCAGCAGTTTAAGGGGGCGGCACACCGGGGAGCTGTTTTTT.

The chain has TRBV9 and TRBJ2-3; TRBD2 agrees at 14 bases. The CDR3 totals 17 residues. Germline V CDR1 and CDR2: SGDLS, YYNGEE. The V gene end was trimmed by 4 bases and the J gene end by 1 base; junction bases not matched to a gene: 5. In DNA, the CDR3 is TGTGCCAGCAGCCCCAGACTAGCGGGAGGGGGCACAGATACGCAGTATTTT. Amino acid sequence: CASSPRLAGGGTDTQYF.

The chain couples TRBV5-1 to TRBJ2-3, with D possibly being TRBD2 (6 bases). From germline, CDR1 is SGHRS and CDR2 YFSETQ. The CDR3 consists of 14 residues. V lost 0 bases to trimming and J lost 6 bases, with 11 bases between them. CDR3 DNA sequence: TGCGCCAGCAGCTTGGTTACGGGAGAGGATACGCAGTATTTT. It codes for CASSLVTGEDTQYF.